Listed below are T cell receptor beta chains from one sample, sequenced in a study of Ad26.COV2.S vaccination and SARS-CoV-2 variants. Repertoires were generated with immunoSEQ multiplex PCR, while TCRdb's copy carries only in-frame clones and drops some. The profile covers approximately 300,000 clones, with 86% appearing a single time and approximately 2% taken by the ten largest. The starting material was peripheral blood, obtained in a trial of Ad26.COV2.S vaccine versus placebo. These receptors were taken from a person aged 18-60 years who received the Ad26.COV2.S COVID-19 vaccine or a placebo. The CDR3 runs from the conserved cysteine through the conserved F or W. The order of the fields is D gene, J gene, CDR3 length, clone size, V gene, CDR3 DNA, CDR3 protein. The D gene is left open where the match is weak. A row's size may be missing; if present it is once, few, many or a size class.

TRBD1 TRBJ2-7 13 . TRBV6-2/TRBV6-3 TGTGCCAGCAGTTGGACAGGCCTTTACGAGCAGTACTTC CASSWTGLYEQYF
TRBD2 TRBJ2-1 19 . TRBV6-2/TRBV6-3 TGTGCCAGCAGTTACTCTGGCGGGGGGGCTAATGGGAACAACAATGAGCAGTTCTTC CASSYSGGGANGNNNEQFF
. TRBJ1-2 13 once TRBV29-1 TGCAGCGTTGTCGGACAGTTAAACTATGGCTACACCTTC CSVVGQLNYGYTF
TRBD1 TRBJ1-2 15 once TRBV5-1 TGCGCCAGCAGACCCGGGGACAGGACCCTCTATGGCTACACCTTC CASRPGDRTLYGYTF
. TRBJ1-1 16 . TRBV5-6 TGTGCCAGCAGCTTCAAGGGAGTAGTTTCCAACACTGAAGCTTTCTTT CASSFKGVVSNTEAFF
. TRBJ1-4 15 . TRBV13 TGTGCCAGCAGCTTTTCAGGGCGGTCTAATGAAAAACTGTTTTTT CASSFSGRSNEKLFF
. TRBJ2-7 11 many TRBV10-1 TGCGCCAGCAGTGATACCTACGAGCAGTACTTC CASSDTYEQYF
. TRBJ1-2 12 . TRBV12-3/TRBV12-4 TGTGCCAGCAGATCGGACACCTCGGGCTACACCTTC CASRSDTSGYTF
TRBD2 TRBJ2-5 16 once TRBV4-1 TGCGCCAGCAGCCAACTCCCGGGACTAGCGGGGGGGACCCAGTACTTC CASSQLPGLAGGTQYF
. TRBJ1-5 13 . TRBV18 TGTGCCAGCTCTCCAAGCCAGGATCAGCCCCAGCATTTT CASSPSQDQPQHF
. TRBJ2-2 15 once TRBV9 TGTGCCAGCAGCGGCCCAGGTAAAGGGACCGGGGAGCTGTTTTTT CASSGPGKGTGELFF
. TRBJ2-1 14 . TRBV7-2 TGTGCCAGCAGCGTCACACTAGACCCCTGGGGCCAGTTCTTC CASSVTLDPWGQFF
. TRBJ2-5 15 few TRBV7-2 TGTGCCAGCAGCTCGCCCTTAGGGAACCAAGAGACCCAGTACTTC CASSSPLGNQETQYF
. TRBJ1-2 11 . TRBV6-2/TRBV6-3 TGTGCCAGCAGCCCTCTCCGTGGCTACACCTTC CASSPLRGYTF
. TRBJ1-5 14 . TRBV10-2 TGCGCCAGCAGTGAGTCGGGGGGCGCTCAGCCCCAGCATTTT CASSESGGAQPQHF
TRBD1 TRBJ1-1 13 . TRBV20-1 TGCAGTGCTAGTACAGGGGGCTGGACTGAAGCTTTCTTT CSASTGGWTEAFF
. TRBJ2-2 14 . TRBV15 TGTGCCACCAGCAGAGTGGCTGACACCGGGGAGCTGTTTTTT CATSRVADTGELFF
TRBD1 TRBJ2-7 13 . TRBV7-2 TGTGCCAGCAGCCCCGGGACAGCCCGGGAGCAGTACTTC CASSPGTAREQYF
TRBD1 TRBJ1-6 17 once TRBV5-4 TGTGCCAGCAGCCCAAATTTACCGGGACAGGGGGCCTCACCCCTCCACTTT CASSPNLPGQGASPLHF
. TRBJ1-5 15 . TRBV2 TGTGCCAGCAGTGAAAGGCAGGCCCTCGCTCAGCCCCAGCATTTT CASSERQALAQPQHF
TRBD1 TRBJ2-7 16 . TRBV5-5 TGTGCCAGCAGCACAGGACAGGGGATGAACTCCTACGAGCAGTACTTC CASSTGQGMNSYEQYF
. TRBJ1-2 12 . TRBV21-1 TGTGCCAGCAGCAAAGTAACATATGGCTACACCTTC CASSKVTYGYTF
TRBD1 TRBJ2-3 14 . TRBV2 TGTGCCAGCAGTCGGGACAGGGCCACAGATACGCAGTATTTT CASSRDRATDTQYF
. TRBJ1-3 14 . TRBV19 TGTGCCACCTGGAGAGGGGACCCTGGAAACACCATATATTTT CATWRGDPGNTIYF
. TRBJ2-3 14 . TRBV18 TGTGCCAGCTCACCAGGGGGAGTCGCAGATACGCAGTATTTT CASSPGGVADTQYF
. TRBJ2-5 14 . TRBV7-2 TGTGCCAGCAGCGGATATACAGGGAGGGAGACCCAGTACTTC CASSGYTGRETQYF
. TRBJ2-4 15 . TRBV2 TGTGCCAGCAACAATATTTTCTTAGCCAAAAACATTCAGTACTTC CASNNIFLAKNIQYF
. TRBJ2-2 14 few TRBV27 TGTGCCAGCAGTTCCTCTGAAAACACCGGGGAGCTGTTTTTT CASSSSENTGELFF
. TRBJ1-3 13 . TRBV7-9 TGTGCCAGCAGCACGAAACCCGGAAACACCATATATTTT CASSTKPGNTIYF
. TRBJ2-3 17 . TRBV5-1 TGCGCCAGCAGCTTGGGCCCGGGGGCGGGGGCGTCAGATACGCAGTATTTT CASSLGPGAGASDTQYF
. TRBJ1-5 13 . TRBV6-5 TGTGCCAGCAGTTACTCGAGAAATCAGCCCCAGCATTTT CASSYSRNQPQHF
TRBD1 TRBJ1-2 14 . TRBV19 TGTGCCAGTAGTATTCCAGGGGGAGGGTATGGCTACACCTTC CASSIPGGGYGYTF
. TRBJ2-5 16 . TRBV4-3 TGCGCCAGCAGCATGTCTATATTGGGCGTCAAAGAGACCCAGTACTTC CASSMSILGVKETQYF
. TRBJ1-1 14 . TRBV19 TGTGCCAGTAGGCCTAACAGGGAGGACACTGAAGCTTTCTTT CASRPNREDTEAFF
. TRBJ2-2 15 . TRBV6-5 TGTGCCAGCAATACTGGCGGACCGAACACCGGGGAGCTGTTTTTT CASNTGGPNTGELFF
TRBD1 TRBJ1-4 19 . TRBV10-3 TGTGCCATCAGTGACGAGGACAGGGGGCTATCTGCAACTAATGAAAAACTGTTTTTT CAISDEDRGLSATNEKLFF
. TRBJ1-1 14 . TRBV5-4 TGTGCCAGCAGCTCCTCCGCAGGGGCCACTGAAGCTTTCTTT CASSSSAGATEAFF
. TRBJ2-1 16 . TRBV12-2 TGTGCAAGTCAGGGGGGAGAACTAGGGAAGGACAATGAGCAGTTCTTC CASQGGELGKDNEQFF
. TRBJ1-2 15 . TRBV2 TGTGCCAGCAGTGATGGGATCCTGCACAACTATGGCTACACCTTC CASSDGILHNYGYTF
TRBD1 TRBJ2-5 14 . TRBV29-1 TGCAGCGTTGAAGGGGGACAGGTCCAAGAGACCCAGTACTTC CSVEGGQVQETQYF
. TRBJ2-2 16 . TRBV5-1 TGCGCCAGCAGCTTGATTTCGCTAGTAGGCACCGGGGAGCTGTTTTTT CASSLISLVGTGELFF
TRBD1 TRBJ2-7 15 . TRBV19 TGTGCCAGTAGTGAACCGGGACAGAGCTCCTACGAGCAGTACTTC CASSEPGQSSYEQYF
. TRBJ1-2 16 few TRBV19 TGTGCCAGTAGTCCCCGGGGGCAGATACTCTACTATGGCTACACCTTC CASSPRGQILYYGYTF
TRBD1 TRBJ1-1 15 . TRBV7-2 TGTGCCAGCAGCCGCGCAGGGGGCGCGGGCACTGAAGCTTTCTTT CASSRAGGAGTEAFF
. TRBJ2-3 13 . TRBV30 TGTGCCTGGAGTGTTGGGCTGGAGGATACGCAGTATTTT CAWSVGLEDTQYF
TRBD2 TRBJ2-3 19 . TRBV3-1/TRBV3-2 TGTGCCAGCAGCCAATTTAGCGGGGGGGCTGGTCGAGTAACAGATACGCAGTATTTT CASSQFSGGAGRVTDTQYF
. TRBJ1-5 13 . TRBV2 TGTGCCAGCCACAGGGAGAGCAATCAGCCCCAGCATTTT CASHRESNQPQHF
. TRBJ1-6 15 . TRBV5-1 TGCGCCAGCAGCTTGACGGGGACAAGGTCGTCACCCCTCCACTTT CASSLTGTRSSPLHF
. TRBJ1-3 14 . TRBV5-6 TGTGCCAGCAGCTTGGTGGGCTCTGGAAACACCATATATTTT CASSLVGSGNTIYF
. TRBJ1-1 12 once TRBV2 TGTGCCAGCGTACCGGTGAACACTGAAGCTTTCTTT CASVPVNTEAFF
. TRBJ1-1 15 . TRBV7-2 TGTGCCAGCAGCTTACGGGCGGACAGATTCACTGAAGCTTTCTTT CASSLRADRFTEAFF
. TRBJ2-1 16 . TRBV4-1 TGCGCCAGCAGCCAAGGATCGATCAGGGGAGGAAATGAGCAGTTCTTC CASSQGSIRGGNEQFF
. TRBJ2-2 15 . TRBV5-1 TGCGCCAGCAGCTCCTCCGGGCCCCCAGCCGGGGAGCTGTTTTTT CASSSSGPPAGELFF
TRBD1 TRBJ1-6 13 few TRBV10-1 TGCGCCAGCAGTCGTCACAGGGGTTCACCCCTCCACTTT CASSRHRGSPLHF